This T cell receptor beta chain derives from a study of cytomegalovirus exposure and HLA in healthy donors. Across the whole study: As an earlier analysis found, about 200 million T cells yielded around 110 million unique TCR beta sequences. Study-wide findings and caveats: A later analysis reportedly found that, within productive TCRs, an Asian-associated ancestry cluster had fewer N-insertions than the mean observed across the roughly 700 donors.

Details on this clone: The antigen is undetermined.

The length of the CDR3 is 15 residues. Germline trimming cut 3 bases from V and 5 bases from J; bases unmatched to any gene: 8. From germline, CDR1 is SGDLS and CDR2 YYNGEE. PCR primers comprised 60 Vbeta and 13 Jbeta primers. TCRdb keeps only in-frame clones here, not all; method: immunoSEQ multiplex PCR. The sample includes under 200,000 clones, 80% to 90% of them seen just once. Sequences were obtained from PBMCs. The V gene is TRBV9, the J gene TRBJ2-5; 9 bases map to TRBD2. The clonotype was recovered from a man between 18 and 29 years old in good health and CMV-seropositive. CDR3 protein: CASSAGLAVQETQYF. The CDR3, as DNA: TGTGCCAGCAGCGCGGGACTAGCCGTCCAGGAGACCCAGTACTTC.